These 12 T cell receptor beta chains were sequenced from one sample in a study of T cell responses to AZD1222 COVID-19 vaccine. The data were produced by immunoSEQ multiplex PCR, yet TCRdb's version contains in-frame clones alone and is incomplete. This table holds about 170,000 clones, roughly 87% found once. The sequencing here drew on peripheral blood, taken 28 days after the second AZD1222 dose. These TCRs come from an adult who received the AZD1222 COVID-19 vaccine.

The chain recombines TRBV12-3 or TRBV12-4 with TRBJ2-7, with a weak D call TRBD2 (6 bases). With 1 base removed from V and 4 bases from J, the gap between germline ends came to 8 bases. There are 13 residues in the CDR3. The CDR3: CASSLDGRYEQYF. The CDR3 nucleotides read TGTGCCAGCAGTTTAGATGGGAGGTACGAGCAGTACTTC.

The gene calls are TRBV15 and TRBJ1-1; D not resolved. Germline V gene data show CDR1 as LNHNV and CDR2 as YYDKDF (reference sequence). The V and J ends lost 1 base and 4 bases respectively, with 10 bases between them. The CDR3 totals 14 residues. The CDR3 region has the DNA TGTGCCACCAGCAGAGGCGGCAGCGCCACTGAAGCTTTCTTT. Residues: CATSRGGSATEAFF. Based on the CDR3 plus reference TRBV15 and TRBJ1-1, the full variable domain is DAMVIQNPRYQVTQFGKPVTLSCSQTLNHNVMYWYQQKSSQAPKLLFHYYDKDFNNEADTPDNFQSRRPNTSFCFLDIRSPGLGDTAMYLCATSRGGSATEAFFGQGTRLTVV.

V usage is TRBV7-9 and J usage is TRBJ1-5; D is uncertain. Germline V gene lookup returns CDR1 SEHNR and CDR2 FQNEAQ (reference sequence). The CDR3 covers 12 residues. Trimming stripped 2 bases from V and 1 base from J, with 0 bases between. The CDR3 sequence is CASSLSNQPQHF. The CDR3 bases are TGTGCCAGCAGCTTAAGCAATCAGCCCCAGCATTTT.

The rearrangement joins TRBV27 to TRBJ1-4; tentative D call: TRBD1 (6 bases). There are 14 residues in the CDR3. CDR1 MNHEY and CDR2 SMNVEV come from the germline V gene (reference sequence). V lost 2 bases, J lost 8 bases, and 12 bases lay in between. The CDR3 spells CASSLGGAEEKLFF. The CDR3 DNA follows: TGTGCCAGCAGTTTAGGGGGGGCAGAAGAAAAACTGTTTTTT. Complete variable domain (other parts from reference TRBV27 and TRBJ1-4): EAQVTQNPRYLITVTGKKLTVTCSQNMNHEYMSWYRQDPGLGLRQIYYSMNVEVTDKGDVPEGYKVSRKEKRNFPLILESPSPNQTSLYFCASSLGGAEEKLFFGSGTQLSVL.

The gene calls are TRBV9 and TRBJ2-7; 8 nucleotides align to TRBD2. This CDR3 is 15 amino acids long. The V gene end was trimmed by 4 bases and the J gene end by 4 bases; junction bases not matched to a gene: 10. Per germline, CDR1 SGDLS and CDR2 YYNGEE. The CDR3 loop reads CASSRGLAGGYEQYF. DNA of the CDR3: TGTGCCAGCAGCCGGGGGCTAGCGGGCGGGTACGAGCAGTACTTC.

In its sample, this clone was seen once. The genes are TRBV2 and TRBJ2-7; a weak D match, TRBD1 (6 bases). This CDR3 has 14 amino acids. Trimming pared 9 bases from V and 6 bases from J, leaving 21 bases between. Germline V gives CDR1 SNHLY, CDR2 FYNNEI. CDR3 bases: TGTGCCAGTTCTTGGGGGCAGGGTCCTGGCGAGCAGTACTTC. Protein: CASSWGQGPGEQYF.

This clone was detected only once. The rearrangement links TRBV29-1 to TRBJ1-2; D is unclear. Between the trimmed V and J ends, which lost 7 bases and 7 bases, there was a span of 16 bases. CDR1 SQVTM and CDR2 ANQGSEA come from the germline V gene. The CDR3 covers 12 residues. CDR3 residues: CSASDGDSGYTF. The CDR3 DNA follows: TGCAGCGCCTCGGACGGGGATTCTGGCTACACCTTC.

The chain joins TRBV6-6 to TRBJ1-5, with 8 positions matching TRBD1. The CDR3 loop spans 15 amino acids. The junction had 9 bases not matched to a gene; V was cut back by 5 bases and J by 6 bases. Germline V gene sequence: CDR1 MNHNY, CDR2 SVGAGI (reference sequence). This CDR3 reads CASSTRQGSGQPQHF. The CDR3 DNA follows: TGTGCCAGCAGTACGCGACAGGGGTCGGGTCAGCCCCAGCATTTT.

This chain connects TRBV3-1 (or the pseudogene TRBV3-2) to TRBJ1-1; 7 bases align to TRBD1. CDR3 length equals 13 residues. Trimming removed 10 bases from V and 1 base from J; junction bases left unmatched: 6. Germline V lookup: CDR1 LGHDT, CDR2 YNNKEL (reference sequence). The chain's CDR3 is CATSGDRNTEAFF. The DNA of the CDR3 is TGTGCCACGTCAGGGGACAGGAACACTGAAGCTTTCTTT.

The chain combines TRBV7-2 with TRBJ2-3; D ambiguous. Trimming shortened V by 1 base and J by 7 bases, and 6 bases separated the two germline ends. CDR1 and CDR2 from the germline V gene are SGHTA and FQGNSA. The CDR3 spans 12 residues. The CDR3 here is CASSLVTYTQYF. CDR3 bases: TGTGCCAGCAGCTTAGTGACGTATACGCAGTATTTT.

This sequence joins TRBV5-1 and TRBJ1-1; perhaps TRBD1 as D (5 bases). The CDR3 spans 15 residues. Germline V gene lookup returns CDR1 SGHRS and CDR2 YFSETQ. V gave up 4 bases and J gave up 1 base, with 14 bases separating them. CDR3 amino acids: CASSVTGPTNTEAFF. In DNA, the CDR3 is TGCGCCAGCAGCGTGACGGGACCGACGAACACTGAAGCTTTCTTT.

V gene TRBV5-1 combines with J gene TRBJ2-5, with TRBD2 identical over 10 bases. The CDR3 sequence is 16 residues long. The germline CDR1 and CDR2 sequences are SGHRS and YFSETQ. The junction had 6 bases not matched to a gene; V was cut back by 0 bases and J by 4 bases. Here the CDR3 reads CASSLVASGGSETQYF. CDR3 DNA: TGCGCCAGCAGCTTGGTGGCTAGCGGGGGCTCAGAGACCCAGTACTTC.